The subject of this entry is one T cell receptor (beta chain). What it recognizes is unknown. A read error may account for a junction end that differs from germline. The sample is drawn from a study of Graves' ophthalmopathy and Graves' hyperthyroidism. Study-level points and caveats: Sensitivity reached nearly 71% and specificity roughly 72% when the model predicted ophthalmopathy progression.

Researchers classed hyperthyroidism as stable given no ophthalmopathy within 18 months of follow-up. Beta-chain TCR CDR3 regions were amplified from RNA transcripts. HTBI primers served in a first-round RT-PCR, which a second-round multiplex PCR followed. Via MiXCR, TCRdb re-called the multiplex PCR reads, giving one row per CDR3 protein. The profile shows some 360,000 distinct CDR3 sequences, 17% of them singletons. Source material: peripheral blood. The receptor was derived from an adult woman with stable Graves' hyperthyroidism.

CDR3 coding DNA: TGTGCCAGCAGTCTCTTACAGGGGACCATGGATTTT. It codes for CASSLLQGTMDF. J is TRBJ2-3 and V is TRBV28; TRBD1 matches at 7 bases. The CDR3 is 12 amino acids. Looked up from germline, CDR1 is MDHEN and CDR2 is SYDVKM.